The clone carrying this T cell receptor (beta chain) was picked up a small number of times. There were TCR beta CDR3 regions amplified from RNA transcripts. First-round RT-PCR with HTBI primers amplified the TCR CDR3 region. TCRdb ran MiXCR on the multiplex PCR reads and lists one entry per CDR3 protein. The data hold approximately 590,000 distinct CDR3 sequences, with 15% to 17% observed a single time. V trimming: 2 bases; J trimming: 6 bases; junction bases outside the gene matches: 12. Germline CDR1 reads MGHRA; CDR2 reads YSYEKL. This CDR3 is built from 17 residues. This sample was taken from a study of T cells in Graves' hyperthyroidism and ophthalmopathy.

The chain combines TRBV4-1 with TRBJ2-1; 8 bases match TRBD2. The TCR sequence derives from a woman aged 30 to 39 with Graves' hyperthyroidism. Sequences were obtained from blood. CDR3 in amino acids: CASSQLTLAGSRNEQFF. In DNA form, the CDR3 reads TGCGCCAGCAGCCAACTTACTCTAGCGGGCTCACGCAATGAGCAGTTCTTC.